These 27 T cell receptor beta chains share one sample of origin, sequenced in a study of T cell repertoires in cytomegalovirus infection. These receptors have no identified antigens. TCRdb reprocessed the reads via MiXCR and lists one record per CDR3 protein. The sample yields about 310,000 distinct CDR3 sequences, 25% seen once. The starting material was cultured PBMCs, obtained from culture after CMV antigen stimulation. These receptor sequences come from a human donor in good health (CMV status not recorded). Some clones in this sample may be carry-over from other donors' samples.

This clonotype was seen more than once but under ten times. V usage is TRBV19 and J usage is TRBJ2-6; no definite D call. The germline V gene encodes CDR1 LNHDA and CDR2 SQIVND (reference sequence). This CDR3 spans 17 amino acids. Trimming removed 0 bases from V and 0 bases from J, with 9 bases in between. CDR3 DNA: TGTGCCAGTAGTATAGATCGGGCAGCCTCTGGGGCCAACGTCCTGACTTTC. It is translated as CASSIDRAASGANVLTF.

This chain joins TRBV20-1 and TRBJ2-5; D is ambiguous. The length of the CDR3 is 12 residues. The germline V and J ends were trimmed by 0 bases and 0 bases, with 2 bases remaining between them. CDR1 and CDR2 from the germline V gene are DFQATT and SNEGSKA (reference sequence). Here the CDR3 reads CSARDHQETQYF. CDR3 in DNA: TGCAGTGCTAGAGACCACCAAGAGACCCAGTACTTC.

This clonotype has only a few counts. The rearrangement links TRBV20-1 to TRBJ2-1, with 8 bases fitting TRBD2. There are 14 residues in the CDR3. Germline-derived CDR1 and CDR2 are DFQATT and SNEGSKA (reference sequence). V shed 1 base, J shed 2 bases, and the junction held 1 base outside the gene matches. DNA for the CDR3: TGCAGTGCTAGAGGTAGCGGGACCTACAATGAGCAGTTCTTC. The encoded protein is CSARGSGTYNEQFF.

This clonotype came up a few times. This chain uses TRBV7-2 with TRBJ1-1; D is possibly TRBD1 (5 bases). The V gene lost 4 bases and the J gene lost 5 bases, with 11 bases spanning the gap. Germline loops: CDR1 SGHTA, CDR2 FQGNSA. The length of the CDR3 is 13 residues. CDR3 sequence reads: CASSWGGETEAFF. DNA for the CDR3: TGTGCCAGCAGCTGGGGGGGGGAGACTGAAGCTTTCTTT.

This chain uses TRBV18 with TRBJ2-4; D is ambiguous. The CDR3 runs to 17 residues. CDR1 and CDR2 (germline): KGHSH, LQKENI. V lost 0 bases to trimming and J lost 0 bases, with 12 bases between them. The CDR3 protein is CASSPPRQELAKNIQYF. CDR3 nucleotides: TGTGCCAGCTCACCACCGAGGCAGGAATTAGCCAAAAACATTCAGTACTTC. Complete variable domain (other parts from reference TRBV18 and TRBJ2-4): NAGVMQNPRHLVRRRGQEARLRCSPMKGHSHVYWYRQLPEEGLKFMVYLQKENIIDESGMPKERFSAEFPKEGPSILRIQQVVRGDSAAYFCASSPPRQELAKNIQYFGAGTRLSVL.

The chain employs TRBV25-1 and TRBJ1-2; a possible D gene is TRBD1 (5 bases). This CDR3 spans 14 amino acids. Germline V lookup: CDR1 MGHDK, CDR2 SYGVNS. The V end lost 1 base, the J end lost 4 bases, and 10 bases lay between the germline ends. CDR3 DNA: TGTGCCAGCAGTGAATTGGGGGGTGGCTATGGCTACACCTTC. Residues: CASSELGGGYGYTF.

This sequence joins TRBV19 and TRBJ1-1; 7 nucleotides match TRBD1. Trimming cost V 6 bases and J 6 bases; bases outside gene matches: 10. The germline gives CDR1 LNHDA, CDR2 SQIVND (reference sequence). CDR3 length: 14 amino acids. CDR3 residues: CASSERQGDSEAFF. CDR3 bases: TGTGCCAGTAGCGAAAGACAGGGCGATTCTGAAGCTTTCTTT.

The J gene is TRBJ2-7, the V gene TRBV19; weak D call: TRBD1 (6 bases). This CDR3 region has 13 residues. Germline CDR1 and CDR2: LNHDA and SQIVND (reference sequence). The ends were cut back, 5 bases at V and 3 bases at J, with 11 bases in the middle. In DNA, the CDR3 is TGTGCCAGTAGTGCCGACAGGTTCTACGAGCAGTACTTC. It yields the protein CASSADRFYEQYF.

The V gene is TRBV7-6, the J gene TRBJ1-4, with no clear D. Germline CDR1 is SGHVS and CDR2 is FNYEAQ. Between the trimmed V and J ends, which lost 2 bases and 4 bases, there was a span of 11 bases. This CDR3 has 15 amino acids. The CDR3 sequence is CASSLNAGINEKLFF. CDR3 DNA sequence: TGTGCCAGCAGCTTAAATGCAGGCATTAATGAAAAACTGTTTTTT.

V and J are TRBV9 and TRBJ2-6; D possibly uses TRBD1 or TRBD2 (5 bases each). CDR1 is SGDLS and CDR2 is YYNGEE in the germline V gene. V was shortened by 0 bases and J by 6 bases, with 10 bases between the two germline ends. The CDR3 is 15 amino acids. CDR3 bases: TGTGCCAGCAGCGTAGACTCGGGGACGGCCAACGTCCTGACTTTC. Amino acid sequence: CASSVDSGTANVLTF.

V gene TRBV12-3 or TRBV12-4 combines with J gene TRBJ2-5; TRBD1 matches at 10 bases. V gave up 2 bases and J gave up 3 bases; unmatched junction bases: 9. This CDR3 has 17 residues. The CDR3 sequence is CASSLWTGGSLEETQYF. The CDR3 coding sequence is TGTGCCAGCAGTTTATGGACAGGGGGTTCCTTAGAAGAGACCCAGTACTTC.

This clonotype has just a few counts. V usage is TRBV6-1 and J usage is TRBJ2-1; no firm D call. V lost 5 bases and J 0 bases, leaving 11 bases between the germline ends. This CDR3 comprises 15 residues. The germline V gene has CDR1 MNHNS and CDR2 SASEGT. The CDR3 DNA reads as TGTGCCAGCAGTAAGCTCTCGAGCTCCTACAATGAGCAGTTCTTC. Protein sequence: CASSKLSSSYNEQFF.

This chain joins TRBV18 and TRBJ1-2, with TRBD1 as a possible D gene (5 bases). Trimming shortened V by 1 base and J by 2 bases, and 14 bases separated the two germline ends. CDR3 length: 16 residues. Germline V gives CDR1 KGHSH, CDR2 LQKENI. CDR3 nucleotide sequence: TGTGCCAGCTCACCACTCGGGGCTACAGACAACTATGGCTACACCTTC. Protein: CASSPLGATDNYGYTF.

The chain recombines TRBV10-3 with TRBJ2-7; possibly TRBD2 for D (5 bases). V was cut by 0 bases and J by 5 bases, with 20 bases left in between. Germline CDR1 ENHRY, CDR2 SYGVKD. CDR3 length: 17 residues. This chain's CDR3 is CAISESLWGSGGDEQYV. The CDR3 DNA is TGTGCCATCAGTGAGTCCCTCTGGGGAAGCGGTGGAGACGAGCAGTACGTC.

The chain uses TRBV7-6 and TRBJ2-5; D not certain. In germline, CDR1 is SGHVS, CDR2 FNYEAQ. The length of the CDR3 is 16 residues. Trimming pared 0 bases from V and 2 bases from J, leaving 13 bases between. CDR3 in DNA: TGTGCCAGCAGCTTAGCTCGACTGCGAGAACAAGAGACCCAGTACTTC. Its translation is CASSLARLREQETQYF.

This chain's CDR3 is CASSKSRGTTGELFF. The CDR3 coding sequence is TGTGCCAGCAGCAAAAGTAGGGGTACCACCGGGGAGCTGTTTTTT. This chain links TRBV5-4 with TRBJ2-2; TRBD1 might be the D (5 bases). The CDR3 covers 15 residues. V was shortened by 4 bases and J by 4 bases, with 14 bases between the two germline ends. CDR1 and CDR2 (germline): SGHNT, YYREEE (reference sequence).

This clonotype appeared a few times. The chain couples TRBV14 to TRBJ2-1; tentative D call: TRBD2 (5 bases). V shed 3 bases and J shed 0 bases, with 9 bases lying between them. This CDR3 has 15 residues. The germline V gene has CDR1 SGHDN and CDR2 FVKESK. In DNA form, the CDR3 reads TGTGCCAGCAGCCACGGACTTCTCTCCTACAATGAGCAGTTCTTC. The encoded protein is CASSHGLLSYNEQFF. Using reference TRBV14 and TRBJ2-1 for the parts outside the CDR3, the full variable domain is EAGVTQFPSHSVIEKGQTVTLRCDPISGHDNLYWYRRVMGKEIKFLLHFVKESKQDESGMPNNRFLAERTGGTYSTLKVQPAELEDSGVYFCASSHGLLSYNEQFFGPGTRLTVL.

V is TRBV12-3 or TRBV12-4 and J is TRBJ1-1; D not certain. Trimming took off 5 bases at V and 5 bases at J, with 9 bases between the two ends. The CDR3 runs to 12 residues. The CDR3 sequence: CASSPPATEAFF. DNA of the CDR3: TGTGCCAGCAGTCCCCCCGCAACTGAAGCTTTCTTT.

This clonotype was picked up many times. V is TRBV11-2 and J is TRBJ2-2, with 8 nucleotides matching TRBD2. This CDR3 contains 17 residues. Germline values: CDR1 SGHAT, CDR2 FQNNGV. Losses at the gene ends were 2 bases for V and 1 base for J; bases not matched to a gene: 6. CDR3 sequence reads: CASSLLRLAGNTGELFF. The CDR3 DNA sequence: TGTGCCAGCAGCTTACTGCGTCTAGCGGGGAACACCGGGGAGCTGTTTTTT.

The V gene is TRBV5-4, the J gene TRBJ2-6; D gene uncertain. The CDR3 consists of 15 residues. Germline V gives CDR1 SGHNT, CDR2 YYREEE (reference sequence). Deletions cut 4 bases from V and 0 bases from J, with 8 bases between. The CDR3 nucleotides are TGTGCCAGCAGCCCGGGTAACTCTGGGGCCAACGTCCTGACTTTC. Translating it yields CASSPGNSGANVLTF.

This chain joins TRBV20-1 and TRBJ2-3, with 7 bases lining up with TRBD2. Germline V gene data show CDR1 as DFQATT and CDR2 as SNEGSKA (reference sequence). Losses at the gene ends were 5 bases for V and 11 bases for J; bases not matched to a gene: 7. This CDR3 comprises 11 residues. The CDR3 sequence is CSAPAAGVQYF. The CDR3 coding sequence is TGCAGTGCTCCAGCGGCGGGGGTGCAGTATTTT.

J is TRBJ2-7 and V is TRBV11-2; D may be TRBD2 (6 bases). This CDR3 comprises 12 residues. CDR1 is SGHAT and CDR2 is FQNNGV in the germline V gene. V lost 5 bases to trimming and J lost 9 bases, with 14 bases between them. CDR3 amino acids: CASSPLGGGQYV. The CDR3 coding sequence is TGTGCCAGCAGCCCCTTGGGGGGAGGGCAGTACGTC.

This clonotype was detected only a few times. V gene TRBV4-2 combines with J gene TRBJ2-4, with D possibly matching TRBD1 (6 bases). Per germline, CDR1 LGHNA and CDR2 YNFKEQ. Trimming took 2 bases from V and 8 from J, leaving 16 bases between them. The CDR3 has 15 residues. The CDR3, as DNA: TGTGCCAGCAGCCAAACAGGGATAGCAGTGGACATTCAGTACTTC. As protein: CASSQTGIAVDIQYF.

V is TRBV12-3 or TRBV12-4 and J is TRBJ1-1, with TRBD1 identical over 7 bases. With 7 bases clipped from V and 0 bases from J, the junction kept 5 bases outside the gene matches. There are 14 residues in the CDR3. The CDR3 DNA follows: TGTGCCAGCAAGGCGGGACAGCTGAACACTGAAGCTTTCTTT. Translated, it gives CASKAGQLNTEAFF.

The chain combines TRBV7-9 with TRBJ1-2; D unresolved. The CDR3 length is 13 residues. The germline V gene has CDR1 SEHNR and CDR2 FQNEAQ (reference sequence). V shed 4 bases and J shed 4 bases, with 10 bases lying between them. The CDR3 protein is CASSSVEAYGYTF. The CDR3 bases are TGTGCCAGCAGCTCCGTCGAGGCCTATGGCTACACCTTC.

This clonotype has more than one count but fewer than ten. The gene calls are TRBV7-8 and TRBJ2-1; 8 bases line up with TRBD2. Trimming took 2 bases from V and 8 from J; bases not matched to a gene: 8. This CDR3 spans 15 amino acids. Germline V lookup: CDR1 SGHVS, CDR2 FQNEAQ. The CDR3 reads CASSLYYGREYEQFF. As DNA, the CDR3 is TGTGCCAGCAGCTTATATTACGGGAGGGAATATGAGCAGTTCTTC.

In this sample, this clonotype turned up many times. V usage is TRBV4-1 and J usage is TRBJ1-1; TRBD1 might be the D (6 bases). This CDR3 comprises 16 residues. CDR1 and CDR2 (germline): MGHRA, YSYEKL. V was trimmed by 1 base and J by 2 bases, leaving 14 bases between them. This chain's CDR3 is CASSQAGQRQNTEAFF. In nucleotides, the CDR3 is TGCGCCAGCAGCCAAGCTGGACAGAGACAAAACACTGAAGCTTTCTTT.